This T cell receptor beta chain was obtained from a study of blood T cell repertoires in COVID-19. J lost 6 bases, V lost 8 bases, and 8 bases had no gene match. Germline assignment: CDR1 SGHVS and CDR2 FQNEAQ. The CDR3 is made up of 13 amino acids. Original handling: Amplification from reference gene primers served as the basis for estimated nucleated cell counts. The method was immunoSEQ multiplex PCR; TCRdb's version includes in-frame clones alone and lacks a portion of them. Clone size and V and J calls were adopted from that table, with D and trimming inferred from the DNA. Among approximately 220,000 clones, roughly 89% were seen once, and the ten largest hold approximately 6%.

The sequence was obtained from a man aged 55 to 70 who had recovered from COVID-19. The chain couples TRBV7-8 to TRBJ2-3; 7 bases align to TRBD2. Input material: peripheral blood. CDR3 loop: CASSMGGEDTQYF. Written as DNA, the CDR3 is TGTGCCAGCTCGATGGGGGGGGAGGATACGCAGTATTTT. The whole variable domain, filled in from reference TRBV7-8 and TRBJ2-3, reads GAGVSQSPRYKVAKRGQDVALRCDPISGHVSLFWYQQALGQGPEFLTYFQNEAQLDKSGLPSDRFFAERPEGSVSTLKIQRTQQEDSAVYLCASSMGGEDTQYFGPGTRLTVL.